The sequence of this TCR beta chain was determined in a study of vaccination and CD4 T cells after COVID-19. The count of this clonotype is one. What it binds is unknown. The sample's treatment: roughly 11-day PBMC culture with coronavirus spike peptide pools or control peptides (ViraFEST assay). Once obtained from cultured CD4+ T cells, the DNA was sequenced using the Oncomine TCR Beta short-read assay. TCRdb reprocessed the PCR reads with MiXCR, giving one entry per CDR3 protein. This table has roughly 15,000 distinct CDR3 sequences, approximately 73% appearing once. Germline CDR1 DFQATT, CDR2 SNEGSKA (reference sequence). With 6 bases removed from V and 6 bases from J, the gap between germline ends came to 14 bases. The CDR3 spans 12 residues.

Sequenced material: CD4+ T cells from blood, cultured in vitro. The chain combines TRBV20-1 with TRBJ1-2; a possible D gene is TRBD1 (5 bases). This receptor was identified in a human donor who had recovered from COVID-19. CDR3 sequence (DNA): TGCAGTGCGCCAACAGGACCCCATGGCTACACCTTC. This translates into CSAPTGPHGYTF.